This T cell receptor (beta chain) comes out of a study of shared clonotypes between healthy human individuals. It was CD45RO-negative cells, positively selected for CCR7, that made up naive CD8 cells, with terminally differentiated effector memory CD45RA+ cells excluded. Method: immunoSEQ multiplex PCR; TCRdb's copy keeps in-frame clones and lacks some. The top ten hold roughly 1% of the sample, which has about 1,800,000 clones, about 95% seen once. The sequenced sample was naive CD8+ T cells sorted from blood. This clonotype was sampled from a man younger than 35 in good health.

The CDR3 sequence: CATSARQGPPREAFF. The CDR3 DNA follows: TGTGCCACCAGCGCCAGACAGGGACCGCCCAGGGAAGCTTTCTTT. The chain recombines TRBV15 with TRBJ1-1; TRBD1 matches at 7 bases. V lost 5 bases to trimming and J lost 8 bases; unmatched junction nucleotides: 14. The V gene's germline CDR1 is LNHNV and CDR2 YYDKDF (reference sequence). The CDR3 runs 15 residues.